This entry is about one TCR beta chain. The antigen remains unidentified. This record comes from a study of OX40 agonist ivuxolimab in advanced cancers. Study conclusions and caveats: By week 6 at 0.1 to 3.0 mg/kg, blood CD4+ and CD8+ T cells had expanded clonally.

Germline V gene lookup returns CDR1 MNHEY and CDR2 SVGAGI. This CDR3 has 14 residues. V lost 7 bases to trimming and J lost 3 bases, with 13 bases between them. Assay used: immunoSEQ multiplex PCR; TCRdb lists only in-frame clones, some missing. The sample includes 45,000 to 65,000 clones, about 81% of them seen just once. This sample comprised CD4+ or CD8+ T cells sorted from blood, obtained in a trial of the OX40 agonist ivuxolimab. The V gene is TRBV6-5, the J gene TRBJ1-5, with no clear D. This TCR derives from an adult with an advanced solid tumor such as melanoma, head and neck, liver or kidney cancer. Here the CDR3 reads CASKAPGFNQPQHF. The CDR3, as DNA: TGTGCCAGCAAGGCCCCCGGCTTCAATCAGCCCCAGCATTTT.